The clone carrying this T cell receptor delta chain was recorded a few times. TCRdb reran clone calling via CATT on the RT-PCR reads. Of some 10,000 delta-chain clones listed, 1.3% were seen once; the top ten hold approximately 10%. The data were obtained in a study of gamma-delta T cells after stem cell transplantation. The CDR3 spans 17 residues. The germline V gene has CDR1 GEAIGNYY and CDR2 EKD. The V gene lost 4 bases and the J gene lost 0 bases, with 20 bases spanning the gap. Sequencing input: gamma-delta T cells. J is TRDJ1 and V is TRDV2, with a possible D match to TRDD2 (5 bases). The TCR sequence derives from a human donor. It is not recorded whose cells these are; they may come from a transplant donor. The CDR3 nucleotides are TGTGCCTGTGATTCCTTACGGGGCGGGAATTACACCGATAAACTCATCTTT. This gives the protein CACDSLRGGNYTDKLIF.